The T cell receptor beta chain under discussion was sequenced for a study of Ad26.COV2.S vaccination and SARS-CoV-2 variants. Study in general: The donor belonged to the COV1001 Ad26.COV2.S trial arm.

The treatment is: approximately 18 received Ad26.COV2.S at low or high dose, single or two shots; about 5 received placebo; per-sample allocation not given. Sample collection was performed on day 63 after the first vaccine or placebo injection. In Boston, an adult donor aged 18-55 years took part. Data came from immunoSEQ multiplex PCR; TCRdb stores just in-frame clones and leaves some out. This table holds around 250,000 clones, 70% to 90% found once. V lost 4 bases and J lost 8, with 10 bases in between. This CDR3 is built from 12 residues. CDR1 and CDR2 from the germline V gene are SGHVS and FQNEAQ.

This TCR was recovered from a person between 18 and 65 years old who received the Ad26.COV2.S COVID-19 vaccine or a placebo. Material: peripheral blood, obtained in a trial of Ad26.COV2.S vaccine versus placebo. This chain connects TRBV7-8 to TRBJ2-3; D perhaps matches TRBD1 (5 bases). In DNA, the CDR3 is TGTGCCAGCAGCTCCAGGGTACCTACGCAGTATTTT. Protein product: CASSSRVPTQYF.